The rows below give T cell receptor beta chains drawn from one sample of a study of blood T cell repertoires in COVID-19. Sequenced by immunoSEQ multiplex PCR; TCRdb stores in-frame clones only, minus some. This table has roughly 110,000 clones, roughly 89% appearing once. The sample was peripheral blood. These receptors were obtained from a human donor with acute or convalescent COVID-19. The donor label of this sample is uncertain. CDR3s leave out the opening cysteine and the closing phenylalanine or tryptophan.

j_call: TRBJ1-1
v_call: TRBV18
cdr3_aa: ASSPGQSHNTEAF

j_call: TRBJ1-6
v_call: TRBV6-1
cdr3_aa: ASSVNKGRVASPLH

j_call: TRBJ1-3
v_call: TRBV4-3
cdr3_aa: ASSQLLGGGNTIY

j_call: TRBJ1-4
v_call: TRBV10-3
cdr3_aa: AISDDSTGRDEKLF

j_call: TRBJ1-1
v_call: TRBV12-3/TRBV12-4
cdr3_aa: ASSFGLWSEAF

j_call: TRBJ2-1
v_call: TRBV7-2
cdr3_aa: ASSLVAGGNYNEQF

j_call: TRBJ1-2
v_call: TRBV4-2
cdr3_aa: ASSPNGEEYGYT

j_call: TRBJ2-1
v_call: TRBV7-9
cdr3_aa: ASSIRAVGGEQF

j_call: TRBJ1-4
v_call: TRBV9
cdr3_aa: ASSVGWSAGEKLF

j_call: TRBJ1-5
v_call: TRBV6-2/TRBV6-3
cdr3_aa: ASSYSGSGNQPQH

j_call: TRBJ2-2
v_call: TRBV7-2
cdr3_aa: ASSSSGTGYPGELF

j_call: TRBJ1-1
v_call: TRBV11-2
cdr3_aa: ASSDLKQGEVAEAF

j_call: TRBJ2-7
v_call: TRBV11-2
cdr3_aa: ASSLAREQY

j_call: TRBJ2-3
v_call: TRBV28
cdr3_aa: ASRGTGGTDTQY

j_call: TRBJ1-4
v_call: TRBV12-3/TRBV12-4
cdr3_aa: ASSRLEEKLF

j_call: TRBJ1-5
v_call: TRBV28
cdr3_aa: ASSLNFGNQPQH

j_call: TRBJ2-2
v_call: TRBV18
cdr3_aa: ASSPPTGGNTGELF

j_call: TRBJ2-3
v_call: TRBV4-3
cdr3_aa: ASSQSPGSDTQY

j_call: TRBJ2-5
v_call: TRBV2
cdr3_aa: ASSEALSGALDQY

j_call: TRBJ2-7
v_call: TRBV14
cdr3_aa: ASSLDPPSREQY

j_call: TRBJ2-3
v_call: TRBV19
cdr3_aa: ASSPRDRGTDTQY

j_call: TRBJ1-5
v_call: TRBV4-1
cdr3_aa: ASSQIGGLRKNQPQH

j_call: TRBJ2-7
v_call: TRBV6-1
cdr3_aa: ASSFRTGADEQY

j_call: TRBJ1-2
v_call: TRBV19
cdr3_aa: ASSITGTGYGYT

j_call: TRBJ2-7
v_call: TRBV7-2
cdr3_aa: ASSLGQGFYEQY

j_call: TRBJ1-5
v_call: TRBV6-5
cdr3_aa: ASSFAGDNQPQH

j_call: TRBJ2-4
v_call: TRBV7-3
cdr3_aa: ASSNDPGGKNIQY

j_call: TRBJ1-2
v_call: TRBV5-1
cdr3_aa: ASSSDSYGYT

j_call: TRBJ2-6
v_call: TRBV19
cdr3_aa: ASSIFRGRANVLT

j_call: TRBJ1-5
v_call: TRBV9
cdr3_aa: ASSVDRDQPQH

j_call: TRBJ1-6
v_call: TRBV30
cdr3_aa: AWSAGRNSPLH

j_call: TRBJ2-3
v_call: TRBV4-1
cdr3_aa: ASSPLADYSTDTQY

j_call: TRBJ2-2
v_call: TRBV7-2
cdr3_aa: ASSLTRANTGELF

j_call: TRBJ1-1
v_call: TRBV14
cdr3_aa: ASSYDRGNTEAF

j_call: TRBJ2-1
v_call: TRBV3-1/TRBV3-2
cdr3_aa: ASSQGTSYNEQF

j_call: TRBJ1-6
v_call: TRBV11-2
cdr3_aa: ASSPGPTLSRH

j_call: TRBJ2-7
v_call: TRBV9
cdr3_aa: ASSVGQGSPYEQY